This paragraph reports one T cell receptor (beta chain). The sample holds many counts of this clonotype. Its antigen is not yet known. Base quality data are lacking; no much larger clone is found one base away. This entry belongs to a study of T-cell reconstitution after alpha-beta-depleted transplantation in children (dated by TCRdb to about 2016). As for the study more broadly: T-cell immune reconstitution after TCRalphabeta/CD19-depleted allogeneic hematopoietic cell transplantation in children was quantitatively tracked in the study by means of TCR repertoire profiling. Here is what the overall study found, with its caveats: The high TCRbeta diversity at day 60 in some patients was ascribed to recipient T cells and intrathymic progenitors that had survived conditioning. Hyperexpanded clone frequencies declined over subsequent months; after one year, T-cell counts and TCRbeta diversity were mostly attributed to newly produced T cells. The apparently early recovery of alphabetaT-cell counts about two months after transplant reportedly depended on only several hundred rapidly expanded clones that came from non-depleted graft cells.

Trimming accounts for 6 bases at V and 3 bases at J, while the number of junction bases matched to no gene is 8. Including cysteine and phenylalanine, the CDR3 has 14 amino acids. The retained sequence is limited to the CDR3, 42 bases, with the frame set at the first base. The CDR1 and CDR2 encoded by the germline V gene are SGHAT and FQNNGV. The library was obtained by PCR. The instrument was an Illumina HiSeq 2500. TCR library preparation used molecular barcoding, with unique molecular identifiers applied to normalize quantification of the TCRbeta repertoire. Through fastp at Q25 and MiXCR, TCRdb rebuilt clones from the public reads, retaining in-frame beta chains. Merged by CDR3 protein, the rows form single entries marked with the most common genes and DNA. The sample table lists around 250,000 distinct CDR3 sequences, around 7.8% of them with a count of one. 6.3% of the sample belongs to the ten largest clones.

This sample's treatment or condition label indicates: allogeneic hematopoietic cell transplantation with graft depleted of TCRalphabeta T cells and CD19 B cells. The transplant recipients were children given TCRalphabeta/CD19-depleted allogeneic hematopoietic cell grafts. The sample was PBMCs, mostly from graft donor cells, taken 180 days after TCRalphabeta/CD19-depleted stem cell transplant. The clonotype originates from a male patient younger than 18 who had a stem cell transplant for acute lymphoblastic leukemia, so the T cells may come from the graft donor. The chain is made from TRBV11-2 and TRBJ2-7, and TRBD2 aligns with 7 junction nucleotides. The encoded CDR3 is CASRWLGDYYEQYF. The nucleotide sequence reads as follows: TGTGCCAGCAGGTGGCTGGGGGACTACTACGAGCAGTACTTC.